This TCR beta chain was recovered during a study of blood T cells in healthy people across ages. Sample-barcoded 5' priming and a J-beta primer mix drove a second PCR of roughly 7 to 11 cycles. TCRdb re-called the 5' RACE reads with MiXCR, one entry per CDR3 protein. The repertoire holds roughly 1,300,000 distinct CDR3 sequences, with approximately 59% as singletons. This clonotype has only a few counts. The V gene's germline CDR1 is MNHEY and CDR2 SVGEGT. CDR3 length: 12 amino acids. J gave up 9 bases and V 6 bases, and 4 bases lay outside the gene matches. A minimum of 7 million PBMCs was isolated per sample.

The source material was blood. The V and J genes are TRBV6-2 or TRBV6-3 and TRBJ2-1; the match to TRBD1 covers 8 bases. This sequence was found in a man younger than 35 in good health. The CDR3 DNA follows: TGTGCCAGCAGAAGGCAGGGGGCTGAGCAGTTCTTC. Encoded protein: CASRRQGAEQFF.